This entry concerns a single TCR beta chain. Germline CDR1 SQVTM, CDR2 ANQGSEA. This CDR3 comprises 13 residues. The ends were cut back, 6 bases at V and 5 bases at J, with 16 bases in the middle. These data belong to a study of blood T cell repertoires in COVID-19. Study overall: Material from acute and convalescent COVID-19 was sourced from the United States, Italy and Spain.

The assay was immunoSEQ multiplex PCR, and TCRdb's table has in-frame clones only and misses some. The sample has approximately 180,000 clones, around 90% seen once. The chain links TRBV29-1 to TRBJ2-5; TRBD2 is a possible D gene (7 bases). Sequencing input: peripheral blood. The receptor was isolated from a woman between 45 and 65 years old with acute or convalescent COVID-19. The CDR3 loop is CSVAEQGGETQYF. The CDR3 nucleotides read TGCAGCGTCGCAGAACAGGGAGGGGAGACCCAGTACTTC.